In its sample, the clone carrying this T cell receptor (beta chain) was seen a few times. Its cognate antigen is unknown. This sample was taken from a study of cytomegalovirus exposure and HLA in healthy donors. Study outcomes and limitations: By HLA locus, TCR association rates varied in a later analysis, with DRB1 showing the most and HLA-C the fewest. Likely technical artifact: a cluster of highly shared sequence variants.

The CDR3 runs 15 residues. Germline CDR1 is SGHRS and CDR2 is YFSETQ. V trimming: 6 bases; J trimming: 2 bases; junction bases outside the gene matches: 9. The study ran its PCR with 60 Vbeta and 13 Jbeta primers. Clones were sequenced by immunoSEQ multiplex PCR, and TCRdb holds only the in-frame ones, with some missing. Of approximately 89,000 clones listed, less than 65% were seen once; the top ten hold about 5%. V and J are TRBV5-1 and TRBJ2-3; 7 bases agree with TRBD1. This receptor was taken from a woman in her 30s in good health and CMV-seropositive. The sample taken for sequencing was PBMCs. The CDR3 here is CASKNSQGYTDTQYF. The CDR3 coding sequence is TGCGCCAGCAAGAACTCACAGGGGTACACAGATACGCAGTATTTT.